This T cell receptor beta chain was sequenced during a study of T cells after yellow fever vaccination. Broader study findings: Once the booster was given, most primary-vaccination clones reappeared, at over 95% for CD4 and roughly 85% for CD8. Abundant contaminating clonotypes from the bulk population could appear in FACS-sorted repertoires. A small proportion of clonotypes was detected in both the CD4 and CD8 compartments.

Germline values: CDR1 PRHDT, CDR2 FYEKMQ (reference sequence). The CDR3 extends over 16 amino acids. V lost 6 bases and J lost 4; bases outside the gene matches: 5. For this clonotype: Its antigen is unknown.

It was through 5'RACE template switching that TCR cDNA was made, with a universal primer site and UMIs added. TCRdb re-derived calls from the 5' RACE reads in MiXCR, one entry per CDR3 protein. The table records a few hundred thousand distinct CDR3 sequences, around 6.5% of them present only once. The chain carries TRBV13 and TRBJ2-5; 16 bases match TRBD2. This TCR derives from a man aged 25 to 45 who received the YFV17D yellow fever vaccine. This specimen was PBMCs, taken 5 days after the yellow fever booster vaccination. In DNA form, the CDR3 reads TGTGCCAGCAGTCCCGGGACTAGCGGGAGGGCAGAGACCCAGTACTTC. This translates into CASSPGTSGRAETQYF.